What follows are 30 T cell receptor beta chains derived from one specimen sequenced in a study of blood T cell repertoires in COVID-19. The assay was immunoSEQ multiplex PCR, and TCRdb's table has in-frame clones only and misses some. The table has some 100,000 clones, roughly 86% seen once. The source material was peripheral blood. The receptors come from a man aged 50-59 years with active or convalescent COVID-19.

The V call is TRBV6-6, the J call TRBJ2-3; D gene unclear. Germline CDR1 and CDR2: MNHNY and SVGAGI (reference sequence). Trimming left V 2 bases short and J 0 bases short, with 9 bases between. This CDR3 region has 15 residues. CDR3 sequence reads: CASSYEPTSTDTQYF. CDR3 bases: TGTGCCAGCAGTTACGAACCGACTAGCACAGATACGCAGTATTTT.

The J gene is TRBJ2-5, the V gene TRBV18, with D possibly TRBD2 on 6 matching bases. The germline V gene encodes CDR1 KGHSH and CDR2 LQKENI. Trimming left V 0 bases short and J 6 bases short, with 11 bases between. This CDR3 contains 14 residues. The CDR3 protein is CASSPPEGLKTQYF. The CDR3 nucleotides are TGTGCCAGCTCACCACCGGAGGGTTTGAAGACCCAGTACTTC.

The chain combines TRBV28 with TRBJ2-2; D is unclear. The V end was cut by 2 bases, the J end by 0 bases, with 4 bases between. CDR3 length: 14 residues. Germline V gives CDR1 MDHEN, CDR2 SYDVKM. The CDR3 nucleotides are TGTGCCAGCAGTTTAGTCTCGAACACCGGGGAGCTGTTTTTT. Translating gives CASSLVSNTGELFF.

The CDR3 DNA reads TGTGCCTGGAGCCGCACCCGGACAGGGCTTAATTCACCCCTCCACTTT. It yields the protein CAWSRTRTGLNSPLHF. The chain recombines TRBV30 with TRBJ1-6; TRBD1 matches 8 bases. This CDR3 has 16 residues. V shed 3 bases and J 6 bases; nucleotides not matched to a gene: 10. CDR1 and CDR2 from the germline V gene are GTSNPN and SVGIG (reference sequence).

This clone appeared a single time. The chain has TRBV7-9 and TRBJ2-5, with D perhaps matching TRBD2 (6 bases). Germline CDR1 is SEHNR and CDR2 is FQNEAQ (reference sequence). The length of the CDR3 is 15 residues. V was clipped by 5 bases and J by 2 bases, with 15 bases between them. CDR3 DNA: TGTGCCAGCAGCCGACTAGGTCAACCACAAGAGACCCAGTACTTC. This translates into CASSRLGQPQETQYF.

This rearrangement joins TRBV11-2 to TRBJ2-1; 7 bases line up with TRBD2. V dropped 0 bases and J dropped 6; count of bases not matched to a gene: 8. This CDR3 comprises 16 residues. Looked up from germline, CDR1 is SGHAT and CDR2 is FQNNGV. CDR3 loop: CASSLDTASGLNEQFF. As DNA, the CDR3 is TGTGCCAGCAGCTTAGATACCGCTAGCGGCCTCAATGAGCAGTTCTTC.

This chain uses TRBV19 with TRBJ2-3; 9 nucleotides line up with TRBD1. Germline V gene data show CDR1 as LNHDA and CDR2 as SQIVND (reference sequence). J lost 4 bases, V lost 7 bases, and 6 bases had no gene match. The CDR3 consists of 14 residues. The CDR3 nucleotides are TGTGCCAGTACGGACAGGGGCGGCTCAGATACGCAGTATTTT. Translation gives CASTDRGGSDTQYF.

The CDR3 sequence is CASSPREVTYNEQFF. Written as DNA, the CDR3 is TGTGCCAGCAGCCCCCGGGAGGTCACCTACAATGAGCAGTTCTTC. This chain joins TRBV13 and TRBJ2-1; TRBD2 aligns across 7 bases. Germline assignment: CDR1 PRHDT and CDR2 FYEKMQ (reference sequence). With 5 bases clipped from V and 2 bases from J, the junction kept 6 bases outside the gene matches. The CDR3 is made up of 15 amino acids.

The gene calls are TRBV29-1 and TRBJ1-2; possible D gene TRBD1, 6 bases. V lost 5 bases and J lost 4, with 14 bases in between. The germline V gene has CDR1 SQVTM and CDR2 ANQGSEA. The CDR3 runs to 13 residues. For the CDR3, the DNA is TGCAGCGTTTCTATACAGGGTGTCTATGGCTACACCTTC. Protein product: CSVSIQGVYGYTF.

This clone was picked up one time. As DNA, the CDR3 is TGTGCCAGCAGCGTCGGGACAGGGGGCTTCTACGAGCAGTACGTC. This encodes CASSVGTGGFYEQYV. The chain employs TRBV7-8 and TRBJ2-7; TRBD1 matches at 12 bases. Looked up from germline, CDR1 is SGHVS and CDR2 is FQNEAQ. CDR3 length: 15 amino acids. J lost 3 bases, V lost 5 bases, and 5 bases had no gene match.

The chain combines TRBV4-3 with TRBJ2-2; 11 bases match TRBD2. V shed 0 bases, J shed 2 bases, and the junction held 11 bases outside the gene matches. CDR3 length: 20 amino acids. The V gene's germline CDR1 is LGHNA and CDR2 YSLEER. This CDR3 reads CASSQDPPGTSGSNTGELFF. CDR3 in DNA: TGCGCCAGCAGCCAAGATCCCCCCGGGACTAGCGGTTCTAACACCGGGGAGCTGTTTTTT.

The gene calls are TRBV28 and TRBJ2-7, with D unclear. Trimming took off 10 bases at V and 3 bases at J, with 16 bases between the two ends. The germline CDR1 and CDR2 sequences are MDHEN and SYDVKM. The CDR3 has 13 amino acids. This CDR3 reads CATKGTEHYEQYV. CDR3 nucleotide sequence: TGTGCCACAAAAGGAACAGAACACTACGAGCAGTACGTC.

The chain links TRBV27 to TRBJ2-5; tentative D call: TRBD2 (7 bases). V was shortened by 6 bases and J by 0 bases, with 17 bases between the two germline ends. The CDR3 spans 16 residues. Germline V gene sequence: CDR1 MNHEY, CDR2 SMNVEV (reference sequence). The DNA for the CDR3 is TGTGCCAGCAGCCGTGGAGGGGGAGGGCACCAAGAGACCCAGTACTTC. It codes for CASSRGGGGHQETQYF.

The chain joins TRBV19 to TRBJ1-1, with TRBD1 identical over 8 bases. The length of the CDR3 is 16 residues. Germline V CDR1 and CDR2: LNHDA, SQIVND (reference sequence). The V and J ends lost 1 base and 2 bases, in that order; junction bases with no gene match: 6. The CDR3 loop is CASSIGATGVNTEAFF. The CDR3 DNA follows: TGTGCCAGTAGTATAGGGGCGACAGGGGTAAACACTGAAGCTTTCTTT.

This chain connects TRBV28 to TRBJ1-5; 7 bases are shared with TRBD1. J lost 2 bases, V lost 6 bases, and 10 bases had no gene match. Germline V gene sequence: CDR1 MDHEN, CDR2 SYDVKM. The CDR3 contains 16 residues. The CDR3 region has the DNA TGTGCCAGCAGCCCCGGGACTCAGGGGGGCAATCAGCCCCAGCATTTT. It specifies CASSPGTQGGNQPQHF.

The chain's CDR3 is CATKGTGRGDTQYF. The DNA for the CDR3 is TGTGCCACAAAAGGGACAGGGCGGGGAGATACGCAGTATTTT. The chain recombines TRBV24-1 with TRBJ2-3, with 9 bases fitting TRBD1. The CDR3 covers 14 residues. J lost 5 bases, V lost 10 bases, and 9 bases had no gene match. Per germline, CDR1 KGHDR and CDR2 SFDVKD.

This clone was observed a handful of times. CDR3 bases: TGTGCCAGCAGTTCCCTACAGGGAAGCACTGAAGCTTTCTTT. This translates into CASSSLQGSTEAFF. The chain joins TRBV28 to TRBJ1-1; tentative D call: TRBD1 (6 bases). CDR3 length equals 14 residues. Germline-derived CDR1 and CDR2 are MDHEN and SYDVKM. V lost 4 bases, J lost 4 bases, and 13 bases lay in between.

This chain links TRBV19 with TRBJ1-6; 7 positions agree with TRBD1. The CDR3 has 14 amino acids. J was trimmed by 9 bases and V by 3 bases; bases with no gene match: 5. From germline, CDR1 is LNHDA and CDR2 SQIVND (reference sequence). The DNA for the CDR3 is TGTGCCAGTAGTATGCAACAGGGGAGTTCACCCCTCCACTTT. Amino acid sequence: CASSMQQGSSPLHF. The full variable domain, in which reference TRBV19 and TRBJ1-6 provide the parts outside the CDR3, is DGGITQSPKYLFRKEGQNVTLSCEQNLNHDAMYWYRQDPGQGLRLIYYSQIVNDFQKGDIAEGYSVSREKKESFPLTVTSAQKNPTAFYLCASSMQQGSSPLHFGNGTRLTVT.

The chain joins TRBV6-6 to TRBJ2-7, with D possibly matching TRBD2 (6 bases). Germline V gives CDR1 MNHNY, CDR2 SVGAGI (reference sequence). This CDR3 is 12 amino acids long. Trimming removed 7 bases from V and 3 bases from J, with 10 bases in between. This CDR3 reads CASKGGVYEQYF. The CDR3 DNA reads TGTGCCAGCAAGGGCGGGGTCTACGAGCAGTACTTC.

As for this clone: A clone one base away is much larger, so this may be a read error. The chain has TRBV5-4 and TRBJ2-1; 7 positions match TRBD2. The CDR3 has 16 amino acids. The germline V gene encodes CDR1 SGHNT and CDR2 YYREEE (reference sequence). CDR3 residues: CASSLHTRRGSDEQLF. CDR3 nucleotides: TGTGCCAGCAGCTTGCACACTAGGCGGGGGAGTGATGAGCAGCTCTTC.

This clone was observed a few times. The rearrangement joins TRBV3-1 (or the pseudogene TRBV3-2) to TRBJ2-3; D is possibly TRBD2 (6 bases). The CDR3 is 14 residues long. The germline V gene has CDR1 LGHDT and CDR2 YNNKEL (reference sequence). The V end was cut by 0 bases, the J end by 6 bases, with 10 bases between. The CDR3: CASSQDDGGDTQYF. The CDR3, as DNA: TGTGCCAGCAGCCAAGATGACGGAGGGGATACGCAGTATTTT.

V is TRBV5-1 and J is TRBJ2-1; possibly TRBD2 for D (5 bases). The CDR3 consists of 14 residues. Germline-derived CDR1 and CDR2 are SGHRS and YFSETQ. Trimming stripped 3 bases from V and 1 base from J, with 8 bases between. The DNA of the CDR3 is TGCGCCAGCAGCTCGCCGGGATCCTACAATGAGCAGTTCTTC. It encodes CASSSPGSYNEQFF.

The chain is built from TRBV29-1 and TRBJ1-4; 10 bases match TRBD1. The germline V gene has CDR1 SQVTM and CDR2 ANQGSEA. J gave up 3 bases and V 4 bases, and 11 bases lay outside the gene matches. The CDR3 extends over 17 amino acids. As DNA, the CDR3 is TGCAGCGTTGCCCCGACAGGGGGCGGCGTTTCTAATGAAAAACTGTTTTTT. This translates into CSVAPTGGGVSNEKLFF. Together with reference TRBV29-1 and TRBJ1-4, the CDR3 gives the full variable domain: SAVISQKPSRDICQRGTSLTIQCQVDSQVTMMFWYRQQPGQSLTLIATANQGSEATYESGFVIDKFPISRPNLTFSTLTVSNMSPEDSSIYLCSVAPTGGGVSNEKLFFGSGTQLSVL.

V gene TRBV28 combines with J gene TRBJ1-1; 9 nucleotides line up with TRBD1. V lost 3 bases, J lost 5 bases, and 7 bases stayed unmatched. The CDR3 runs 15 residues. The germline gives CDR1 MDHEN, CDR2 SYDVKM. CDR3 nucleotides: TGTGCCAGCAGTTTGCCGGGACAGGGAAAGACTGAAGCTTTCTTT. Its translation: CASSLPGQGKTEAFF.

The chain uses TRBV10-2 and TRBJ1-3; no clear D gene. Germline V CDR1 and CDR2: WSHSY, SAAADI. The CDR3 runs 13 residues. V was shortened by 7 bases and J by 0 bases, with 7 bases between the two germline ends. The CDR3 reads CASTSYSGNTIYF. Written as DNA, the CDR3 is TGCGCCAGCACCTCCTACTCTGGAAACACCATATATTTT.

Written as DNA, the CDR3 is TGTGCCAGCAGTTTATGGCGGTCAGCGGGGGGGCTTAACACCGGGGAGCTGTTTTTT. This translates into CASSLWRSAGGLNTGELFF. The chain links TRBV27 to TRBJ2-2; 10 nucleotides align to TRBD2. Germline lookup yields CDR1 MNHEY and CDR2 SMNVEV (reference sequence). V trimming: 1 base; J trimming: 2 bases; junction bases outside the gene matches: 10. The CDR3 runs 19 residues.

The CDR3 DNA is TGCAGCGTCTATACTACGGGACTCTCCCTCAATGAGCAGTTCTTC. It codes for CSVYTTGLSLNEQFF. V and J are TRBV29-1 and TRBJ2-1, with D tentatively TRBD2 (6 bases). This CDR3 spans 15 amino acids. CDR1 SQVTM and CDR2 ANQGSEA come from the germline V gene. V lost 6 bases and J 6 bases, leaving 21 bases between the germline ends.

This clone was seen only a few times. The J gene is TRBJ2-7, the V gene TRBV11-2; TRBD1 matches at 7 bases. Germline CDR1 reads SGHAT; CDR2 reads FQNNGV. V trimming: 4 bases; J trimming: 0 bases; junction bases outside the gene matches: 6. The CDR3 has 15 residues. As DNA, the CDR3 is TGTGCCAGCAGCTCAGGACAGGTGAGCTCCTACGAGCAGTACTTC. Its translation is CASSSGQVSSYEQYF.

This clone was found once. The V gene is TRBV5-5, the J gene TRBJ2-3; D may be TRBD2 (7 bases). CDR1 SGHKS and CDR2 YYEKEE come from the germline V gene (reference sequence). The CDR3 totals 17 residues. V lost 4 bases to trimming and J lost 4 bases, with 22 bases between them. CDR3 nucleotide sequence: TGTGCCAGCAGCACGCGACTCGCGGGGGCGAACGCAGATACGCAGTATTTT. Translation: CASSTRLAGANADTQYF.

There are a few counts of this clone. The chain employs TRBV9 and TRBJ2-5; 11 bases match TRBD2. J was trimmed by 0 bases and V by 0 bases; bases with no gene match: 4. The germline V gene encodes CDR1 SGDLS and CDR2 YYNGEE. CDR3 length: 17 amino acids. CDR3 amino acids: CASSVEGLAAYQETQYF. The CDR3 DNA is TGTGCCAGCAGCGTAGAGGGACTAGCGGCGTACCAAGAGACCCAGTACTTC.